This record looks at one T cell receptor (beta chain) sequence and its context. TCRdb processed the 5' RACE reads anew with MiXCR; each CDR3 protein has one entry. The table lists about 240,000 distinct CDR3 sequences, approximately 9% of them singletons. V lost 2 bases and J lost 8, with 16 bases in between. The CDR3 is 15 residues long. This sample is part of a study of CD8 T cells in ankylosing spondylitis. Source material: blood, either unsorted or a sorted T cell fraction (not recorded which). The chain couples TRBV23-1 to TRBJ1-5, with a weak D call TRBD1 (6 bases). TRBV23-1 is placed among ORFs of uncertain function. The sequence was obtained from a male donor with ankylosing spondylitis or in good health (not recorded which). This CDR3 reads CASSQEGGGSEPQHF. The DNA for the CDR3 is TGCGCCAGCAGTCAAGAGGGAGGGGGTTCGGAGCCCCAGCATTTT.